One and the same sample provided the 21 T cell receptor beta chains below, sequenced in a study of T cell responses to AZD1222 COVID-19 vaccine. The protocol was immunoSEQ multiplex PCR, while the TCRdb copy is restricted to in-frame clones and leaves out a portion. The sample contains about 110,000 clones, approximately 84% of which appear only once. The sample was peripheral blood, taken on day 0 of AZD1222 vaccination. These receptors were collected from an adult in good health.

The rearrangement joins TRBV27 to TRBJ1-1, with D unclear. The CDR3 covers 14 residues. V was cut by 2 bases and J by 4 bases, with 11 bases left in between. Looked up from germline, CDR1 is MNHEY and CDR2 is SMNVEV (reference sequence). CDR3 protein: CASSLGLMGTEAFF. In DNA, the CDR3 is TGTGCCAGCAGTTTAGGCCTGATGGGCACTGAAGCTTTCTTT.

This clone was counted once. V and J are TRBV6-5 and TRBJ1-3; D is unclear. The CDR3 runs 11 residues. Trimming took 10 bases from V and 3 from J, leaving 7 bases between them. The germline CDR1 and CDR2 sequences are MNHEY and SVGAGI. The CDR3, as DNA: TGTGCCACCCCCCATGGAAACACCATATATTTT. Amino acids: CATPHGNTIYF.

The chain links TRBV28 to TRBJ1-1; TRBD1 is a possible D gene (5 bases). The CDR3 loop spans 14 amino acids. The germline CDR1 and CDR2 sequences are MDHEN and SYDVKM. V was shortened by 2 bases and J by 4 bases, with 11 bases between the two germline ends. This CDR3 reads CASSLKTVGTEAFF. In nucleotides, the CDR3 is TGTGCCAGCAGTTTAAAGACAGTAGGCACTGAAGCTTTCTTT.

This chain's CDR3 is CASSEGDRGEAFF. CDR3 DNA: TGTGCCAGCAGTGAAGGGGACAGGGGTGAAGCTTTCTTT. The J gene is TRBJ1-1, the V gene TRBV6-1; TRBD1 agrees at 10 bases. CDR3 length equals 13 residues. V lost 1 base and J lost 7; bases outside the gene matches: 0. CDR1 and CDR2 from the germline V gene are MNHNS and SASEGT.

The CDR3 spells CASSFSGGSPDTQYF. In DNA, the CDR3 is TGTGCCAGCAGCTTTTCGGGCGGGAGCCCAGATACGCAGTATTTT. The genes are TRBV7-6 and TRBJ2-3; TRBD2 matches at 7 bases. Per the germline V gene, CDR1 is SGHVS and CDR2 is FNYEAQ. The junction had 7 bases not matched to a gene; V was cut back by 3 bases and J by 4 bases. The CDR3 contains 15 residues.

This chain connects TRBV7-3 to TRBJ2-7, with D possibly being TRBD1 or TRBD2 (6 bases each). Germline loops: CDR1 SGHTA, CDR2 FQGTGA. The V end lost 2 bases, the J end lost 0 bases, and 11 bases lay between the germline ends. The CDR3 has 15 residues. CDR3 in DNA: TGTGCCAGCAGCTTACTCGGGGGCAACTCCTACGAGCAGTACTTC. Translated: CASSLLGGNSYEQYF.

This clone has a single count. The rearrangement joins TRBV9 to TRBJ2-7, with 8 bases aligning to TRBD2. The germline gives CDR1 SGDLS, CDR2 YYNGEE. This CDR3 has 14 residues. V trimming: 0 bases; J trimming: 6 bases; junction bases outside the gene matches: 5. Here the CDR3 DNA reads TGTGCCAGCAGCGTAGGCCAGCGGGGGATCGAGCAGTACTTC. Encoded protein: CASSVGQRGIEQYF.

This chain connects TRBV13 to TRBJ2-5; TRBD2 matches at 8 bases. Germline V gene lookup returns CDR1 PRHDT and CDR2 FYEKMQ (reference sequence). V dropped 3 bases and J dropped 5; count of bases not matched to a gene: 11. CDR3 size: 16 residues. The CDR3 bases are TGTGCCAGCAGCTTTGCTGGGAGCGGGGGCCCGGAGACCCAGTACTTC. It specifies CASSFAGSGGPETQYF.

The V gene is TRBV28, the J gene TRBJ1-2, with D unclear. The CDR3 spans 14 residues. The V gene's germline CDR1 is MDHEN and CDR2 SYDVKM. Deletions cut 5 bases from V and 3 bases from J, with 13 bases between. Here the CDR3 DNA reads TGTGCCAGCAGTGAAACCGGGGTGGACTATGGCTACACCTTC. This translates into CASSETGVDYGYTF.

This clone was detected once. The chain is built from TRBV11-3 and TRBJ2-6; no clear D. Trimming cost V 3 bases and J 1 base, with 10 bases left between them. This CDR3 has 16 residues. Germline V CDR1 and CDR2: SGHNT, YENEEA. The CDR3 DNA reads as TGTGCCAGCAGCTTCGCTGGGGATTCTGGGGCCAACGTCCTGACTTTC. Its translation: CASSFAGDSGANVLTF.

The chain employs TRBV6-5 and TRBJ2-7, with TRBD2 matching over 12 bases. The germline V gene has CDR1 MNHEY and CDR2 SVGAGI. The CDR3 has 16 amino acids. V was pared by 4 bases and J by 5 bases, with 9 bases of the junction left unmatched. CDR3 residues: CASSFTSGGLRDEQYF. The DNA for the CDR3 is TGTGCCAGCAGTTTTACTAGCGGGGGGCTGAGGGACGAGCAGTACTTC.

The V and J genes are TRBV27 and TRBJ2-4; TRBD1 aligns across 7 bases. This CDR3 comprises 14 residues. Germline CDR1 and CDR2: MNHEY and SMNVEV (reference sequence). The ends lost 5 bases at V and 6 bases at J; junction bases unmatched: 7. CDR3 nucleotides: TGTGCCAGCAGTCCAATTTCAGGGGGAAACATTCAGTACTTC. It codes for CASSPISGGNIQYF.

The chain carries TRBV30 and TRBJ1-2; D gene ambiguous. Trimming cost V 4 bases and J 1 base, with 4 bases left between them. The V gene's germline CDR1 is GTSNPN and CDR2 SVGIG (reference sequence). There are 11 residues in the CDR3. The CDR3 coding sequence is TGTGCCTGGAATAATAACTATGGCTACACCTTC. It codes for CAWNNNYGYTF.

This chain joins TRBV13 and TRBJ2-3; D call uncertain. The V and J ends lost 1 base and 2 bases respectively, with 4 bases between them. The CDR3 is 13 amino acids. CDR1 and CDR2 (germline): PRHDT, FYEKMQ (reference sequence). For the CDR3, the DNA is TGTGCCAGCAGCTTAGAGCACACAGATACGCAGTATTTT. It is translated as CASSLEHTDTQYF.

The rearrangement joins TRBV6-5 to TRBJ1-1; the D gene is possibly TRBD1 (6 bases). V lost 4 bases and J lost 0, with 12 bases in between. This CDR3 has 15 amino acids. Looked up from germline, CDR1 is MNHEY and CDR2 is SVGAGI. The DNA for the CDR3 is TGTGCCAGCAGTTCCCAACAGGGAATGAACACTGAAGCTTTCTTT. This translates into CASSSQQGMNTEAFF.

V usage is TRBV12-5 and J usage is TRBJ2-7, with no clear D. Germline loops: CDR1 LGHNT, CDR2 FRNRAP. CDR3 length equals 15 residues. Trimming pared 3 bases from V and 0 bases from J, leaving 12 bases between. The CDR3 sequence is CASGLFGDPSYEQYF. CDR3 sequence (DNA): TGTGCTAGTGGTTTATTCGGAGATCCCTCCTACGAGCAGTACTTC.

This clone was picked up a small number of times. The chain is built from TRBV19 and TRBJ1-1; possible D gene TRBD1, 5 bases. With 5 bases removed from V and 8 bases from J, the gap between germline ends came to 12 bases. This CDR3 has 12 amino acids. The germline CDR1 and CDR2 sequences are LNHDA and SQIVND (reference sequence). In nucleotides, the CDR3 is TGTGCCAGTAGTTCAGGGCTGGAGGAAGCTTTCTTT. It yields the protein CASSSGLEEAFF. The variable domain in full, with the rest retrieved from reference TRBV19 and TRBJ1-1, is DGGITQSPKYLFRKEGQNVTLSCEQNLNHDAMYWYRQDPGQGLRLIYYSQIVNDFQKGDIAEGYSVSREKKESFPLTVTSAQKNPTAFYLCASSSGLEEAFFGQGTRLTVV.

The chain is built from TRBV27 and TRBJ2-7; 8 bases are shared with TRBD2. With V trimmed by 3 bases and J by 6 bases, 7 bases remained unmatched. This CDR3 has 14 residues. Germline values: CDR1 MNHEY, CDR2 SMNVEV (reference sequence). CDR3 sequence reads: CASSFQREGSEQYF. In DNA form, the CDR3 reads TGTGCCAGCAGTTTCCAACGGGAGGGCAGCGAGCAGTACTTC.

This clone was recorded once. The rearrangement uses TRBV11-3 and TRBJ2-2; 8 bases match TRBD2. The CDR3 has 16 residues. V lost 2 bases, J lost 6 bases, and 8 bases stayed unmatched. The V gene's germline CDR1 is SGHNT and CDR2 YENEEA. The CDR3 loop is CASSLSLRGGPGELFF. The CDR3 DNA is TGTGCCAGCAGCTTATCCCTACGGGGGGGCCCCGGGGAGCTGTTTTTT.

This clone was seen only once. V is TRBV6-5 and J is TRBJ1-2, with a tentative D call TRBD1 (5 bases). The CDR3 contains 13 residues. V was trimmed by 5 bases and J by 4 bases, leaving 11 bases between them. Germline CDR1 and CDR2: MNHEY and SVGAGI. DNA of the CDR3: TGTGCCAGCAGTCCCAGGGAAGCCTATGGCTACACCTTC. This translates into CASSPREAYGYTF.

In DNA, the CDR3 is TGTGCCAGCAGCTTAGGACAGGGGTATCAGCCCCAGCATTTT. Translation gives CASSLGQGYQPQHF. The gene calls are TRBV7-2 and TRBJ1-5; 8 nucleotides match TRBD1. The CDR3 length is 14 residues. V shed 1 base, J shed 5 bases, and the junction held 1 base outside the gene matches. CDR1 SGHTA and CDR2 FQGNSA come from the germline V gene.